Listed here is a single TCR beta chain. Its antigen is currently unknown. Other DNA sequences in this specimen translate into the identical CDR3. Germline CDR1 and CDR2: SGHRS and YFSETQ. CDR3 length: 15 residues. V dropped 0 bases and J dropped 4; count of bases not matched to a gene: 2. These data come from a study of shared clonotypes between healthy human individuals. General observations from the study: Memory subsets had estimated richness that was generally smaller than that of naive subsets.

CD8 cells classed as naive were CD45RO-negative and positively selected for CCR7, excluding terminally differentiated effector memory CD45RA+ cells. Deep was the level at which the assay was run. Using around 180 ng DNA, around 30,000 T cell genomes, the sorted-subset replicate PCRs were run. Authors' methods: Because ImmunoSEQ provided only junction sequences with no quality scores, the filtering differed. Sequencing was performed with immunoSEQ multiplex PCR; in TCRdb, only in-frame clones are kept and a portion is missing. That table furnishes V, J and clone size, whereas the DNA furnished D and trimming. The data show a few million clones, 85% to 95% seen once.

V is TRBV5-1 and J is TRBJ2-7; TRBD2 matches 12 bases. The sample comprised naive CD8+ T cells from PBMCs. The sequence came from a man younger than 35 in good health. Some clones in this sample may be carry-over from other donors' samples. DNA of the CDR3: TGCGCCAGCAGCTTGGGACTAGCGGGAGTGTACGAGCAGTACTTC. The encoded protein is CASSLGLAGVYEQYF.